Listed here is a single T cell receptor beta chain. This sample stems from a study of T cell changes during pregnancy in multiple sclerosis. The method was immunoSEQ multiplex PCR; TCRdb's version includes in-frame clones alone and lacks a portion of them. The table has about 120,000 clones, 93% seen once. V was clipped by 5 bases and J by 7 bases; unmatched bases: 6. The CDR3 consists of 13 residues. Germline CDR1 is WSHSY and CDR2 is SAAADI. The gene calls are TRBV10-2 and TRBJ1-1; 8 bases agree with TRBD1. This TCR derives from a female donor with multiple sclerosis, enrolled in a pregnancy study. Sequencing used peripheral blood, obtained before pregnancy. The CDR3 region has the DNA TGCGCCAGCAGTTGGACAGGGTCTGGTGAAGCTTTCTTT. Its protein is CASSWTGSGEAFF.